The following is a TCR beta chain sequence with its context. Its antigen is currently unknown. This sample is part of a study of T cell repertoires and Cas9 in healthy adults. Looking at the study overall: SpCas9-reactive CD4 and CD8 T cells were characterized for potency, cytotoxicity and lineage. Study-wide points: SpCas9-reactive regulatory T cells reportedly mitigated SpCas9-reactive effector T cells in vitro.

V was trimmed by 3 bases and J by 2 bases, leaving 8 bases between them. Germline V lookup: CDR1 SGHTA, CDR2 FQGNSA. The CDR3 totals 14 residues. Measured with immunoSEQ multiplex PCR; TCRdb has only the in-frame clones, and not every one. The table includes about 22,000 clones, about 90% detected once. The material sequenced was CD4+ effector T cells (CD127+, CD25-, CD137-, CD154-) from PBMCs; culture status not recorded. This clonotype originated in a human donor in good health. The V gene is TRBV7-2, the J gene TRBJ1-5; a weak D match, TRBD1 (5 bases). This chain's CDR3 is CASSFKTGNQPQHF. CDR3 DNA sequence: TGTGCCAGCAGCTTCAAGACAGGCAATCAGCCCCAGCATTTT.